A single sample gave rise to the 32 T cell receptor beta chains below, sequenced in a study of blood T cell repertoires in COVID-19. Using immunoSEQ multiplex PCR, the repertoire was profiled, and TCRdb retains in-frame clones only, with some absent. Seen here are about 400,000 clones, about 88% observed once, and the top ten hold about 7%. Sequencing input: peripheral blood. Source of these receptors: a woman aged 60-70 years with COVID-19, enrolled during active disease.

The genes are TRBV11-3 and TRBJ1-2; 8 bases line up with TRBD1. The J segment lost 7 bases and the V segment lost 5 bases, leaving 6 bases of the junction unmatched. The germline CDR1 and CDR2 sequences are SGHNT and YENEEA. The CDR3 extends over 13 amino acids. CDR3 sequence reads: CASSPTGGGGYTF. The CDR3 DNA follows: TGTGCCAGCAGCCCTACAGGGGGTGGTGGCTACACCTTC.

V usage is TRBV20-1 and J usage is TRBJ1-2; TRBD1 matches 7 bases. The length of the CDR3 is 11 residues. J gave up 12 bases and V 3 bases, and 7 bases lay outside the gene matches. Germline V gives CDR1 DFQATT, CDR2 SNEGSKA (reference sequence). CDR3 region: CSASDRVVDTF. The DNA of the CDR3 is TGCAGTGCTAGCGACAGGGTGGTGGACACCTTC.

This rearrangement joins TRBV4-3 to TRBJ2-3; tentatively, D is TRBD1 (5 bases). Germline-derived CDR1 and CDR2 are LGHNA and YSLEER. This CDR3 spans 15 amino acids. V was cut by 6 bases and J by 1 base, with 14 bases left in between. CDR3 sequence reads: CASSPKGRGTDTQYF. The CDR3 DNA sequence: TGCGCCAGCAGTCCAAAGGGGCGCGGCACAGATACGCAGTATTTT.

This clone showed up just once. V gene TRBV12-5 combines with J gene TRBJ1-1; D is possibly TRBD1 (5 bases). This CDR3 is built from 13 residues. Germline assignment: CDR1 LGHNT and CDR2 FRNRAP. V was clipped by 6 bases and J by 6 bases, with 14 bases between them. The chain's CDR3 is CASGTAGYAEAFF. CDR3 sequence (DNA): TGTGCTAGTGGGACAGCAGGGTACGCTGAAGCTTTCTTT.

The chain links TRBV10-3 to TRBJ2-2, with 8 bases that match TRBD2. The CDR3 spans 17 residues. The germline V gene has CDR1 ENHRY and CDR2 SYGVKD. V was clipped by 0 bases and J by 1 base; unmatched bases: 4. This CDR3 reads CAISESGAGVNTGELFF. The DNA of the CDR3 is TGTGCCATCAGTGAGTCGGGAGCGGGGGTGAACACCGGGGAGCTGTTTTTT.

This clone turned up a few times. CDR3 amino acids: CASSLSDGIEQYF. Written as DNA, the CDR3 is TGTGCCAGCAGCTTATCGGACGGGATCGAGCAGTACTTC. J is TRBJ2-7 and V is TRBV5-4; weak D call: TRBD2 (5 bases). This CDR3 comprises 13 residues. Germline CDR1 is SGHNT and CDR2 is YYREEE (reference sequence). V lost 2 bases, J lost 6 bases, and 12 bases lay in between.

The chain carries TRBV6-1 and TRBJ2-5; D is perhaps TRBD1 (6 bases). The CDR3 has 14 residues. Germline assignment: CDR1 MNHNS and CDR2 SASEGT. V was shortened by 3 bases and J by 0 bases, with 8 bases between the two germline ends. The CDR3 reads CASSDDRNQETQYF. The CDR3 DNA reads as TGTGCCAGCAGTGACGACAGGAACCAAGAGACCCAGTACTTC.

The chain has TRBV6-5 and TRBJ2-7; weak D call: TRBD1 (6 bases). The ends were cut back, 0 bases at V and 0 bases at J, with 9 bases in the middle. Germline lookup yields CDR1 MNHEY and CDR2 SVGAGI. The CDR3 length is 15 residues. The CDR3 reads CASSYSGQYSYEQYF. The CDR3 nucleotides are TGTGCCAGCAGTTACTCTGGACAGTACTCCTACGAGCAGTACTTC.

V is TRBV4-1 and J is TRBJ1-5; no clear D. The V and J ends lost 3 bases and 4 bases respectively, with 16 bases between them. CDR3 length: 16 residues. Per the germline V gene, CDR1 is MGHRA and CDR2 is YSYEKL. CDR3 nucleotide sequence: TGCGCCAGCAGCCACCCCCGGGGAATTGGAAATCAGCCCCAGCATTTT. It is translated as CASSHPRGIGNQPQHF.

The chain employs TRBV11-2 and TRBJ1-2; 8 bases agree with TRBD1. The length of the CDR3 is 17 residues. From germline, CDR1 is SGHAT and CDR2 FQNNGV. V shed 8 bases, J shed 8 bases, and the junction held 22 bases outside the gene matches. The CDR3 loop is CASQYRLDREPPGGYTF. DNA of the CDR3: TGTGCCAGCCAGTATAGGTTGGACAGGGAACCCCCAGGAGGCTACACCTTC.

This clone showed up just a few times. Written as DNA, the CDR3 is TGTGCCTGGAGTCGACAGGACGGTCAGCCCCAGCATTTT. Translation gives CAWSRQDGQPQHF. The J gene is TRBJ1-5, the V gene TRBV30, with D tentatively TRBD1 (6 bases). The V gene lost 2 bases and the J gene lost 6 bases, with 11 bases spanning the gap. This CDR3 comprises 13 residues. CDR1 and CDR2 from the germline V gene are GTSNPN and SVGIG (reference sequence).

The rearrangement joins TRBV7-9 to TRBJ1-4; D is unresolved. CDR1 and CDR2 from the germline V gene are SEHNR and FQNEAQ (reference sequence). CDR3 size: 14 residues. Trimming removed 1 base at V and 7 bases at J, with 10 bases between. The CDR3 loop reads CASSLGTAGEKLFF. The CDR3 DNA is TGTGCCAGCAGCTTAGGTACAGCAGGTGAAAAACTGTTTTTT.

This chain joins TRBV6-5 and TRBJ1-5, with a possible D match to TRBD1 (5 bases). Germline loops: CDR1 MNHEY, CDR2 SVGAGI. V was cut by 6 bases and J by 4 bases, with 16 bases left in between. The CDR3 is 15 amino acids. DNA for the CDR3: TGTGCCAGCAGACCCGGCGGGGGGAGGAATCAGCCCCAGCATTTT. This sequence encodes CASRPGGGRNQPQHF.

This rearrangement joins TRBV7-3 to TRBJ2-1; TRBD1 aligns across 8 bases. Germline V lookup: CDR1 SGHTA, CDR2 FQGTGA. The CDR3 is 14 amino acids. The ends lost 5 bases at V and 8 bases at J; junction bases unmatched: 8. The CDR3 DNA sequence: TGTGCCAGCAGCCCCAGATCAGGGGGCTATGAGCAGTTCTTC. Amino acids: CASSPRSGGYEQFF.

The rearrangement joins TRBV9 to TRBJ2-7, with D perhaps matching TRBD1 (5 bases). Trimming pared 1 base from V and 0 bases from J, leaving 11 bases between. Germline V gene data show CDR1 as SGDLS and CDR2 as YYNGEE. This CDR3 has 15 amino acids. DNA for the CDR3: TGTGCCAGCAGCGTAAGTTGGACACCCTCCTACGAGCAGTACTTC. Amino acid sequence: CASSVSWTPSYEQYF.

V usage is TRBV27 and J usage is TRBJ2-7, with 7 bases matching TRBD1. The length of the CDR3 is 13 residues. With V trimmed by 8 bases and J by 4 bases, 8 bases remained unmatched. Germline V lookup: CDR1 MNHEY, CDR2 SMNVEV (reference sequence). The CDR3 DNA sequence: TGTGCCAGCCAACTTCTACAGGGGTACGAGCAGTACTTC. Its translation is CASQLLQGYEQYF.

The chain recombines TRBV10-1 with TRBJ2-3; D is undetermined. The V end lost 6 bases, the J end lost 2 bases, and 12 bases lay between the germline ends. CDR1 is WNHNN and CDR2 is SYGVQD in the germline V gene (reference sequence). The CDR3 has 14 amino acids. The CDR3: CASSLEQYTDTQYF. CDR3 DNA sequence: TGCGCCAGCAGCTTAGAACAGTACACAGATACGCAGTATTTT.

The chain carries TRBV4-2 and TRBJ2-1; 13 bases line up with TRBD2. CDR3 size: 16 residues. CDR1 LGHNA and CDR2 YNFKEQ come from the germline V gene. After removal of 2 bases from V and 5 bases from J, the junction contained 3 bases not matched to a gene. The DNA for the CDR3 is TGTGCCAGCAGCCAATCAACTAGCGGGGGGGACAATGAGCAGTTCTTC. Its translation is CASSQSTSGGDNEQFF.

This clone was detected once. CDR3 in DNA: TGTGCCAGCCAACAGGGAAACTATGGCTACACCTTC. Amino acid sequence: CASQQGNYGYTF. The chain combines TRBV19 with TRBJ1-2; D possibly corresponds to TRBD1 (6 bases). Trimming removed 9 bases from V and 2 bases from J, with 10 bases in between. The length of the CDR3 is 12 residues. Per the germline V gene, CDR1 is LNHDA and CDR2 is SQIVND (reference sequence).

This clone was found once. One base away lies a much larger clone, so this may be a sequencing read error. This sample includes further DNA sequences coding for the same CDR3. V is TRBV12-3 or TRBV12-4 and J is TRBJ1-2, with 10 positions matching TRBD1. The CDR3 loop spans 13 amino acids. After removal of 5 bases from V and 5 bases from J, the junction contained 2 bases not matched to a gene. The CDR3 loop reads CASSPGQGYGYTF. CDR3 coding DNA: TGTGCCAGCAGTCCGGGACAGGGGTATGGCTACACCTTC.

This chain joins TRBV25-1 and TRBJ2-3; no clear D. V was pared by 0 bases and J by 0 bases, with 7 bases between. The CDR3 has 15 residues. Germline V gene sequence: CDR1 MGHDK, CDR2 SYGVNS. DNA for the CDR3: TGTGCCAGCAGTGAATATGCCCTAAGCACAGATACGCAGTATTTT. Residues: CASSEYALSTDTQYF.

This clone was recorded once. V gene TRBV15 combines with J gene TRBJ2-7, with D possibly being TRBD2 (5 bases). CDR3 length: 14 residues. Germline CDR1 is LNHNV and CDR2 is YYDKDF (reference sequence). Deletions cut 5 bases from V and 2 bases from J, with 13 bases between. CDR3 nucleotides: TGTGCCACCAGCCGGGGATACCCTACCTACGAGCAGTACTTC. Protein: CATSRGYPTYEQYF.

The V and J genes are TRBV10-2 and TRBJ1-4; TRBD1 matches at 9 bases. Per the germline V gene, CDR1 is WSHSY and CDR2 is SAAADI. The CDR3 is made up of 15 amino acids. V lost 7 bases and J lost 7; bases outside the gene matches: 10. CDR3 region: CASTLTGTGSEKLFF. DNA of the CDR3: TGCGCCAGCACCTTGACCGGGACAGGGAGTGAAAAACTGTTTTTT.

The rearrangement links TRBV4-1 to TRBJ2-2; D unresolved. The CDR3 totals 13 residues. Germline lookup yields CDR1 MGHRA and CDR2 YSYEKL. Trimming removed 4 bases from V and 8 bases from J, with 11 bases in between. The CDR3 sequence is CASSPQRPGELFF. The DNA of the CDR3 is TGCGCCAGCAGCCCCCAGCGACCGGGGGAGCTGTTTTTT.

V and J are TRBV13 and TRBJ2-3; tentatively, D is TRBD1 (6 bases). This CDR3 region has 17 residues. Germline V gene data show CDR1 as PRHDT and CDR2 as FYEKMQ (reference sequence). The V gene lost 1 base and the J gene lost 2 bases, with 16 bases spanning the gap. CDR3 region: CASSLVAGDSNTDTQYF. CDR3 DNA: TGTGCCAGCAGCTTAGTGGCAGGGGATTCCAACACAGATACGCAGTATTTT.

CDR3 sequence reads: CASSYRTVEAFF. In DNA, the CDR3 is TGTGCCAGCAGTTACCGGACAGTTGAAGCTTTCTTT. The V and J genes are TRBV6-2 or TRBV6-3 and TRBJ1-1; D may be TRBD1 (6 bases). Germline CDR1 MNHEY, CDR2 SVGEGT. The CDR3 is 12 amino acids. Trimming pared 2 bases from V and 7 bases from J, leaving 8 bases between.

The J gene is TRBJ1-1, the V gene TRBV6-1; D is perhaps TRBD1 (5 bases). Deletions cut 10 bases from V and 3 bases from J, with 15 bases between. Germline CDR1 and CDR2: MNHNS and SASEGT. This CDR3 has 13 residues. CDR3: CATTRWGDTEAFF. In DNA, the CDR3 is TGTGCCACCACCCGTTGGGGGGACACTGAAGCTTTCTTT.

J is TRBJ2-3 and V is TRBV9; TRBD2 matches at 7 bases. From germline, CDR1 is SGDLS and CDR2 YYNGEE. The J segment lost 5 bases and the V segment lost 3 bases, leaving 3 bases of the junction unmatched. CDR3 size: 13 residues. DNA for the CDR3: TGTGCCAGCAGCGCGGGGGGTGTAGATACGCAGTATTTT. This encodes CASSAGGVDTQYF.

This chain uses TRBV7-9 with TRBJ1-2, with 8 bases aligning to TRBD1. Germline-derived CDR1 and CDR2 are SEHNR and FQNEAQ (reference sequence). Trimming cost V 5 bases and J 8 bases; bases outside gene matches: 16. CDR3 size: 16 residues. CDR3 in amino acids: CASSASRTGHLWGYTF. DNA of the CDR3: TGTGCCAGCAGCGCATCGCGGACAGGGCACCTTTGGGGCTACACCTTC.

The chain links TRBV6-5 to TRBJ1-1, with 10 bases matching TRBD1. The ends lost 5 bases at V and 5 bases at J; junction bases unmatched: 8. The CDR3 is 15 residues long. Germline lookup yields CDR1 MNHEY and CDR2 SVGAGI. CDR3 in DNA: TGTGCCAGCAGTCCATCAAGGACAGGGGGAACTGAAGCTTTCTTT. This encodes CASSPSRTGGTEAFF.

This chain joins TRBV5-1 and TRBJ2-2; 8 bases align to TRBD1. Germline V gives CDR1 SGHRS, CDR2 YFSETQ. The CDR3 is made up of 16 amino acids. With V trimmed by 4 bases and J by 0 bases, 5 bases remained unmatched. The CDR3 sequence is CASSPTGAANTGELFF. CDR3 DNA sequence: TGCGCCAGCAGCCCGACAGGGGCTGCGAACACCGGGGAGCTGTTTTTT.

The V gene is TRBV7-3, the J gene TRBJ1-1, with TRBD1 matching 8 bases. In germline, CDR1 is SGHTA, CDR2 FQGTGA. Germline trimming cut 4 bases from V and 4 bases from J; bases unmatched to any gene: 11. This CDR3 comprises 16 residues. This CDR3 reads CASSSTGAPLGTEAFF. CDR3 DNA: TGTGCCAGCAGCTCGACAGGGGCCCCTTTGGGCACTGAAGCTTTCTTT.